This T cell receptor beta chain was sequenced during a study of Ad26.COV2.S vaccination and SARS-CoV-2 variants. Study overall: Recipients of Ad26.COV2.S got it intramuscularly, once or twice 56 days apart.

V was trimmed by 0 bases and J by 5 bases, leaving 0 bases between them. Germline loops: CDR1 GTSNPN, CDR2 SVGIG (reference sequence). The CDR3 is 10 amino acids. This table comes from immunoSEQ multiplex PCR, and its TCRdb copy is limited to in-frame clones, with some not included. The data hold about 370,000 clones, with approximately 91% observed a single time. Treatment denoted: roughly 19 received Ad26.COV2.S at low or high dose, single or two shots; about 5 received placebo; per-sample allocation not given. Each sample was drawn 63 days after the first injection (of vaccine or placebo). This sequence joins TRBV30 and TRBJ2-3, with D unresolved. The sample consisted of peripheral blood, taken in a trial of Ad26.COV2.S vaccine versus placebo. The origin of this receptor is a person aged 18 to 65 who received the Ad26.COV2.S COVID-19 vaccine or a placebo. The CDR3: CAWSVDTQYF. The CDR3 bases are TGTGCCTGGAGTGTAGATACGCAGTATTTT.